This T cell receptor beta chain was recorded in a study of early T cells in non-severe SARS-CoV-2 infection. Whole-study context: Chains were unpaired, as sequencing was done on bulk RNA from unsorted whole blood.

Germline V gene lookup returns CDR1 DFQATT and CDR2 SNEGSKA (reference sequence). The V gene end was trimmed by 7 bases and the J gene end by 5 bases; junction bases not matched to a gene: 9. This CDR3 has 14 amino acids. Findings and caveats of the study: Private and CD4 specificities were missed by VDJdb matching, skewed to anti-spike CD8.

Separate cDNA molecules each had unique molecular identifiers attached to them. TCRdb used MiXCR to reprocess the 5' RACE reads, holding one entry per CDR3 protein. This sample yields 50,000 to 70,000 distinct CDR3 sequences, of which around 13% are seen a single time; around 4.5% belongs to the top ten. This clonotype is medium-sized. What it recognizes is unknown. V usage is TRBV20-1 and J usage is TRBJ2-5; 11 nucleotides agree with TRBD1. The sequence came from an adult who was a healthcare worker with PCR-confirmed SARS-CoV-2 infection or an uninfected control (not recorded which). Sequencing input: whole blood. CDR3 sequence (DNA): TGCAGTGGAACTGGACAGGGGGCTAGGGAGACCCAGTACTTC. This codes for CSGTGQGARETQYF.